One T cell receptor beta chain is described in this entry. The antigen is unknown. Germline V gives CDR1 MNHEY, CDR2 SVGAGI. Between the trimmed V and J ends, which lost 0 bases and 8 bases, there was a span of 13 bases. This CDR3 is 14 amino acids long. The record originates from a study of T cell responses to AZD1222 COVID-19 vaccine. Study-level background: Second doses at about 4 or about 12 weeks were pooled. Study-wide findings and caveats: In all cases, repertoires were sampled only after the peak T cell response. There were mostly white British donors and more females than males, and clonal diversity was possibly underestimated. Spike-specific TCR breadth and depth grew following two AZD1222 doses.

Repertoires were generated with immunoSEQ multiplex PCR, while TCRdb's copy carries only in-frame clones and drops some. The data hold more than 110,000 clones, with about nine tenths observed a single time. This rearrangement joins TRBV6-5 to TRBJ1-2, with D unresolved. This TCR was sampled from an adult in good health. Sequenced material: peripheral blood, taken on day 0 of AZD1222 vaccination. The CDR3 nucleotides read TGTGCCAGCAGTTACTCCGGCTCCCCGTGGGGCTACACCTTC. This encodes CASSYSGSPWGYTF.